Listed below are T cell receptor beta chains from one sample, sequenced in a study of blood T cell repertoires in COVID-19. Measured with immunoSEQ multiplex PCR; TCRdb has only the in-frame clones, and not every one. The sample shows about 340,000 clones, 83% of them seen only once. Input material: peripheral blood. These receptors came from a man aged 25-40 years with active or convalescent COVID-19. Each CDR3 is given with its conserved first and last residue.

>TRBV4-1
CASSQDFRAIYF
>TRBV20-1
CSASPSGGLITGNEQFF
>TRBV6-2/TRBV6-3
CASSYLANEQFF
>TRBV11-2
CASSVTGVTGELFF
>TRBV20-1
CSASSRATEAFF
>TRBV28
CASSSPAAGWSQHF
>TRBV2
CASSVVGRGSGGPQHF
>TRBV6-5
CASSPIRDYWGYTF
>TRBV7-9
CASSLPTGVGYTF
>TRBV18
CASSPPSGGFTDTQYF
>TRBV24-1
CATSAALGTGAPGELFF
>TRBV20-1
CSASEGQGAGSGNTIYF
>TRBV4-3
CASSPNRGLGSPLHF
>TRBV10-3
CAITNPGQGRNGYTF
>TRBV6-2/TRBV6-3
CASSQMSYQPQHF
>TRBV9
CASSVPRGSSSGANVLTF
>TRBV18
CASSPLSVRTDTQYF
>TRBV7-8
CASSPRRLGEKLFF
>TRBV4-2
CASSQDRGGIGYGYTF
>TRBV30
CASARGWEQYF
>TRBV20-1
CSASKASNQPQHF
>TRBV5-1
CASSHRTGEVAEAFF
>TRBV12-3/TRBV12-4
CASSRTGELFF
>TRBV11-3
CASSLEDRAADTQYF
>TRBV4-3
CASSHRNSPLHF
>TRBV13
CASSLFVGAGDDGYTF
>TRBV19
CASSIQVYSNQPQHF
>TRBV11-2
CASQTGTDTIYF
>TRBV5-1
CASSLTSTDTQYF
>TRBV2
CASSTEYNEQFF
>TRBV6-5
CASTQGSTQHF
>TRBV18
CASSPGQAPLHF
>TRBV11-2
CASSLVGASSGNTIYF
>TRBV7-3
CASSTHGGSYEQYF
>TRBV6-2/TRBV6-3
CASSSILAGGQGEQFF
>TRBV6-5
CASRRTEVNTEAFF
>TRBV4-3
CASSQDWDRGEKLFF
>TRBV29-1
CSVGQGINQPQHF
>TRBV6-5
CASSYSRGTGDTGLFF
>TRBV12-3/TRBV12-4
CASSLRARDTQYF
>TRBV30
CAYDTGDLEPQHF
>TRBV7-9
CASSASGGGTEAFF